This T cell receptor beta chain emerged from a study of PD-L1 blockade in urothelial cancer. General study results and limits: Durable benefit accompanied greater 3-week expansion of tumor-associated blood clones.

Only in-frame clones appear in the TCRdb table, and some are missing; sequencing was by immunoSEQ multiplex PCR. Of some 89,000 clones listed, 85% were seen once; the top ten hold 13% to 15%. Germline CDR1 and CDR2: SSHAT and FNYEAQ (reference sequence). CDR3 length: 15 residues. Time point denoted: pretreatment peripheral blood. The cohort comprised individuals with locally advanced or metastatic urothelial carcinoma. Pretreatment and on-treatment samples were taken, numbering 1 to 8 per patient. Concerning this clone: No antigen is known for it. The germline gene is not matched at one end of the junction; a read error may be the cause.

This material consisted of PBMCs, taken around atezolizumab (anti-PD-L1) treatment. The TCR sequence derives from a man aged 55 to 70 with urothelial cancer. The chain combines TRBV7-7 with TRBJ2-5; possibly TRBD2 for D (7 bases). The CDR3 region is CASSLGGAQGETQYF. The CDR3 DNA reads TGTGCTAGCAGCTTGGGGGGGGCGCAAGGGGAGACCCAGTACTTC.